This T cell receptor beta chain was sequenced for a study of OX40 agonist ivuxolimab in advanced cancers. The table came from immunoSEQ multiplex PCR; TCRdb's copy has only in-frame clones and leaves some out. This table holds approximately 83,000 clones, more than 65% found once. The germline CDR1 and CDR2 sequences are LGHNA and YSLEER. The CDR3 is 11 amino acids. Trimming pared 5 bases from V and 4 bases from J, leaving 5 bases between. The chain recombines TRBV4-3 with TRBJ1-1; D call uncertain. Sequenced here: CD4+ or CD8+ T cells sorted from blood, sampled in a trial of the OX40 agonist ivuxolimab. The origin of this receptor is an adult with an advanced solid tumor such as melanoma, head and neck, liver or kidney cancer. For the CDR3, the DNA is TGCGCCAGCAGCGATAGCACTGAAGCTTTCTTT. Translating gives CASSDSTEAFF.